The rows below give T cell receptor beta chains drawn from one sample of a study of blood T cell repertoires in COVID-19. Assay: immunoSEQ multiplex PCR; the TCRdb copy retains only in-frame clones and omits some. The sample consists of 200,000 to 250,000 clones, almost 90% of them appearing once. Sequenced material: peripheral blood. All receptors derive from a woman between 55 and 75 years old with acute or convalescent COVID-19. The CDR3 runs from the conserved cysteine through the conserved F or W. The D gene is left open where the match is weak. Clone size is stated in some rows and not others, as once, few, many or a class when expanded.

J: TRBJ1-2
size: NA
V: TRBV19
D: TRBD1
CDR3: CASSIWDRDSYGYTF
DNA: TGTGCCAGTAGTATATGGGACAGGGATTCCTATGGCTACACCTTC

J: TRBJ2-5
size: NA
V: TRBV14
D: NA
CDR3: CASSPYRGGWTQYF
DNA: TGTGCCAGCAGCCCCTACCGTGGGGGGTGGACCCAGTACTTC

J: TRBJ1-2
size: NA
V: TRBV30
D: NA
CDR3: CAWSPWTRTNYGYTF
DNA: TGTGCCTGGAGTCCGTGGACAAGAACTAACTATGGCTACACCTTC

J: TRBJ1-3
size: NA
V: TRBV29-1
D: TRBD1
CDR3: CSVSAGTAQNTIYF
DNA: TGCAGCGTCTCGGCTGGGACAGCGCAAAACACCATATATTTT

J: TRBJ2-3
size: NA
V: TRBV5-1
D: TRBD2
CDR3: CASSLTRPFGGSGTDTQYF
DNA: TGCGCCAGCAGCCTTACCCGCCCATTCGGCGGGAGCGGCACAGATACGCAGTATTTT

J: TRBJ2-1
size: NA
V: TRBV10-3
D: NA
CDR3: CAISEIRREDNEQFF
DNA: TGTGCCATCAGTGAGATAAGGCGTGAGGACAATGAGCAGTTCTTC

J: TRBJ2-5
size: NA
V: TRBV4-2
D: TRBD2
CDR3: CASSQGLGTSGGAGETQYF
DNA: TGTGCCAGCAGCCAAGGGTTAGGAACTAGCGGGGGGGCAGGAGAGACCCAGTACTTC

J: TRBJ2-7
size: NA
V: TRBV6-5
D: TRBD2
CDR3: CASSYVLAGGEQYF
DNA: TGTGCCAGCAGTTACGTACTAGCGGGAGGCGAGCAGTACTTC

J: TRBJ1-5
size: NA
V: TRBV27
D: TRBD1
CDR3: CASSSDRGYSNQPQHF
DNA: TGTGCCAGCAGTTCAGACAGGGGCTATAGCAATCAGCCCCAGCATTTT

J: TRBJ1-1
size: NA
V: TRBV30
D: TRBD1
CDR3: CAHARGRTEAFF
DNA: TGTGCCCACGCCAGGGGGCGAACTGAAGCTTTCTTT

J: TRBJ1-2
size: NA
V: TRBV3-1/TRBV3-2
D: NA
CDR3: CASSLQGGSYGYTF
DNA: TGTGCCAGCAGCCTCCAAGGGGGTTCCTATGGCTACACCTTC

J: TRBJ1-2
size: NA
V: TRBV4-1
D: NA
CDR3: CASSQDGLNYGYTF
DNA: TGCGCCAGCAGCCAAGATGGCCTTAACTATGGCTACACCTTC

J: TRBJ1-1
size: NA
V: TRBV5-1
D: TRBD1
CDR3: CASSLWIPGQADSMNTEAFF
DNA: TGCGCCAGCAGCTTGTGGATACCGGGACAGGCTGATTCGATGAACACTGAAGCTTTCTTT

J: TRBJ1-4
size: NA
V: TRBV7-9
D: NA
CDR3: CASSLQGSGNEKLFF
DNA: TGTGCCAGCAGCTTACAGGGGTCAGGAAATGAAAAACTGTTTTTT

J: TRBJ1-3
size: once
V: TRBV3-1/TRBV3-2
D: NA
CDR3: CASSPGGGSSSGNTIYF
DNA: TGTGCCAGCAGCCCCGGTGGAGGGTCGAGCTCTGGAAACACCATATATTTT